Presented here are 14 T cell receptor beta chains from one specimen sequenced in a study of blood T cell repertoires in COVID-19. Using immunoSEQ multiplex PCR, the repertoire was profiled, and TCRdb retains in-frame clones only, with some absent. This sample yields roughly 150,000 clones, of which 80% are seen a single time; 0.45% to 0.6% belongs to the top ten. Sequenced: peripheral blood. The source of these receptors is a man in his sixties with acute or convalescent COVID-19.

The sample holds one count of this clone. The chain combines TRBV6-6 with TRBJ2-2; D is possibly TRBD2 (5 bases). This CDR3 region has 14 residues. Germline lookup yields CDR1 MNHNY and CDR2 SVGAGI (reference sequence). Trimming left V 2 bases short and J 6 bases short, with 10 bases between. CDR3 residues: CASSYVAGPGELFF. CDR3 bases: TGTGCCAGCAGTTACGTCGCGGGTCCCGGGGAGCTGTTTTTT.

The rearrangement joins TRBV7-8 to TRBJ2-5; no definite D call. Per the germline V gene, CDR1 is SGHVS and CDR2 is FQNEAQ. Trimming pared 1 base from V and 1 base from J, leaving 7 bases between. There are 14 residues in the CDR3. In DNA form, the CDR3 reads TGTGCCAGCAGCTTAGGTGTCGGCCAAGAGACCCAGTACTTC. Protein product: CASSLGVGQETQYF.

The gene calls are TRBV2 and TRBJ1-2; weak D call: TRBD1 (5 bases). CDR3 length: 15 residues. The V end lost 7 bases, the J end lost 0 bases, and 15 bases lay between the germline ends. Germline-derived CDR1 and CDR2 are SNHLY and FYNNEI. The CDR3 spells CASKVGRGANYGYTF. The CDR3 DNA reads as TGTGCCAGCAAGGTTGGGAGGGGAGCTAACTATGGCTACACCTTC.

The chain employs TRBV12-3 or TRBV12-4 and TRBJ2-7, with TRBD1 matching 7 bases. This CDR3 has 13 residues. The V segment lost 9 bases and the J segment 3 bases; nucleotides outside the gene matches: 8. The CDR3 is CASRMTGNYEQYF. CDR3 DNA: TGTGCCAGTAGAATGACAGGGAACTACGAGCAGTACTTC.

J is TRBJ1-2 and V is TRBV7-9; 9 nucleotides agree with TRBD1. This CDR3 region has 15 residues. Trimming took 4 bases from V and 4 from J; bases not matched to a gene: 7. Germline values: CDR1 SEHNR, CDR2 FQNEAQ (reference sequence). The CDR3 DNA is TGTGCCAGCAGCTCCACAGGGGGCGCGGGCTATGGCTACACCTTC. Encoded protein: CASSSTGGAGYGYTF.

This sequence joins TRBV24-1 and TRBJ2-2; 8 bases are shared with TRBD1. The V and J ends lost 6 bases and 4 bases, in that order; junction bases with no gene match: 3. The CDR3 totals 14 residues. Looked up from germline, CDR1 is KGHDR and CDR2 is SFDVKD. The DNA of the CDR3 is TGTGCCACCAGTAGACAGGGGAGCACCGGGGAGCTGTTTTTT. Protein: CATSRQGSTGELFF.

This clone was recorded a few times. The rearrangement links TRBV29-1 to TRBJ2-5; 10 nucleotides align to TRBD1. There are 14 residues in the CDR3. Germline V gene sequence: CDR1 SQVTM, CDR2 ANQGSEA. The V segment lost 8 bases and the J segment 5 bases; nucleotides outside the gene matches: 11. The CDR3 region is CSSEGDRGRETQYF. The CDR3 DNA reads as TGCAGCTCCGAGGGGGACAGGGGCCGGGAGACCCAGTACTTC.

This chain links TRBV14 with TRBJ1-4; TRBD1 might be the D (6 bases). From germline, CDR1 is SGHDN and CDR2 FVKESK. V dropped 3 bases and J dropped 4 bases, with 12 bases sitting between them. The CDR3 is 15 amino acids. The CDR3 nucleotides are TGTGCCAGCAGCCAGACACAGGGTATTAATGAAAAACTGTTTTTT. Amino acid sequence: CASSQTQGINEKLFF.

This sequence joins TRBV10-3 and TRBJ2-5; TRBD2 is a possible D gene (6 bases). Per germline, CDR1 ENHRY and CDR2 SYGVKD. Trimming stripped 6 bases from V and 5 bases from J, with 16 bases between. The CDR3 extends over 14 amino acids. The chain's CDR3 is CAIRNAAGTETQYF. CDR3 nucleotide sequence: TGTGCCATCAGGAATGCGGCGGGGACCGAGACCCAGTACTTC.

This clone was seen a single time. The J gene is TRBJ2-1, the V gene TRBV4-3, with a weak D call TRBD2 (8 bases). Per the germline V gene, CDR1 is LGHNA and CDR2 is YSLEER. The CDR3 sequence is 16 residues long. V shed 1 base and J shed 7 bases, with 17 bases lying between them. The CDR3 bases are TGCGCCAGCAGCCAAGGGGGGACTAGGGGGCGGAATGAGCAGTTCTTC. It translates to CASSQGGTRGRNEQFF.

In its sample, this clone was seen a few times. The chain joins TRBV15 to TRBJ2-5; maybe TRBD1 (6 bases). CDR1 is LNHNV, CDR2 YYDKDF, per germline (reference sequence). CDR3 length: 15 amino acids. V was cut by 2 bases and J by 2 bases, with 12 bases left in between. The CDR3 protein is CATSRNSDRQETQYF. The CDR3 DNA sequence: TGTGCCACCAGCAGAAATTCGGACAGACAAGAGACCCAGTACTTC.

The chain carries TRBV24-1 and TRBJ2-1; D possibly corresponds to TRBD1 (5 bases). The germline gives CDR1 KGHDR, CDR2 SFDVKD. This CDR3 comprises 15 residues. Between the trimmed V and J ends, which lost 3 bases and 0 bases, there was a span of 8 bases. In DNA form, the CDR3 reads TGTGCCACCAGTGATATCAGGGTCTCCTACAATGAGCAGTTCTTC. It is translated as CATSDIRVSYNEQFF.

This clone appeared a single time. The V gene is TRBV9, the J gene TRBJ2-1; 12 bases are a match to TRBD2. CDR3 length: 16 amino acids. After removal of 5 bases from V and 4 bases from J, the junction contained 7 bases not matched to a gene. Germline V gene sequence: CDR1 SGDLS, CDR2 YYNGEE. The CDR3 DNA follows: TGTGCCAGCAGTTCTCCGGGACTAGCGGGTTACAATGAGCAGTTCTTC. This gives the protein CASSSPGLAGYNEQFF.

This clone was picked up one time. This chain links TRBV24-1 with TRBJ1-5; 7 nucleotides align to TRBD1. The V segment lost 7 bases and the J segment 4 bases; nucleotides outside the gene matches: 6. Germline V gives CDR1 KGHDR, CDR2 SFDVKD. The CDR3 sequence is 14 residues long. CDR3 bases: TGTGCCACCAGCCGAGGGGACAGTAATCAGCCCCAGCATTTT. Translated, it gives CATSRGDSNQPQHF.